A single sample gave rise to the 13 T cell receptor beta chains below, sequenced in a study of blood T cells in healthy people across ages. Next came a second PCR, run for about 6 to 11 cycles, which used a sample-barcoded 5' primer along with a J-beta primer mix. Each CDR3 protein gets one entry after TCRdb re-called the 5' RACE reads with MiXCR. The table includes about 750,000 distinct CDR3 sequences, 40% to 65% detected once. Sequencing was carried out using blood. Source of these receptors: a man of 80 years or more in good health.

There are a few counts of this clonotype. The chain recombines TRBV29-1 with TRBJ1-2, with 7 positions matching TRBD1. The CDR3 extends over 14 amino acids. V was pared by 1 base and J by 4 bases, with 6 bases of the junction left unmatched. Germline values: CDR1 SQVTM, CDR2 ANQGSEA. CDR3 DNA sequence: TGCAGCGTTGAAGGCCGAGACAGGGCCTATGGCTACACCTTC. Translated, it gives CSVEGRDRAYGYTF.

This clonotype was counted only a few times. The chain couples TRBV20-1 to TRBJ2-7; the D gene could be TRBD1 or TRBD2 (6 bases each). Trimming shortened V by 2 bases and J by 4 bases, and 18 bases separated the two germline ends. Looked up from germline, CDR1 is DFQATT and CDR2 is SNEGSKA (reference sequence). The CDR3 consists of 15 residues. CDR3 amino acids: CSARPRLGGQYEQYF. CDR3 nucleotide sequence: TGCAGTGCTAGACCCCGGCTGGGGGGCCAGTACGAGCAGTACTTC.

The V call is TRBV9, the J call TRBJ2-7, with TRBD1 as a possible D gene (5 bases). Trimming took off 5 bases at V and 7 bases at J, with 16 bases between the two ends. Per germline, CDR1 SGDLS and CDR2 YYNGEE. CDR3 length equals 13 residues. For the CDR3, the DNA is TGTGCCAGCAGTTCATACCCAGGGCGGGAGCAGTACTTC. Translation gives CASSSYPGREQYF.

The chain couples TRBV4-1 to TRBJ2-1; D not certain. The J call could be wrong; TRBJ2-7 is a better fit for the DNA end. CDR3 length: 15 residues. Per the germline V gene, CDR1 is MGHRA and CDR2 is YSYEKL. The CDR3 bases are TGCGCCAGCAGCCAAGACCCCGGCTCCTACAATGAGCAGTACTTC. It translates to CASSQDPGSYNEQYF.

V usage is TRBV10-3 and J usage is TRBJ2-1, with D perhaps being TRBD1 or TRBD2 (5 bases each). The CDR3 loop spans 12 amino acids. Germline loops: CDR1 ENHRY, CDR2 SYGVKD. The V end was cut by 2 bases, the J end by 9 bases, with 8 bases between. The CDR3 here is CAISEGGIEQFF. In DNA form, the CDR3 reads TGTGCCATCAGTGAGGGGGGAATTGAGCAGTTCTTC.

This chain connects TRBV24-1 to TRBJ1-5; maybe TRBD1 (6 bases). The CDR3 contains 16 residues. Between the trimmed V and J ends, which lost 3 bases and 0 bases, there was a span of 11 bases. Germline lookup yields CDR1 KGHDR and CDR2 SFDVKD. The DNA for the CDR3 is TGTGCCACCAGTGATGGGGGACATACTAGCAATCAGCCCCAGCATTTT. This sequence encodes CATSDGGHTSNQPQHF.

This sequence joins TRBV5-1 and TRBJ2-1, with a possible D match to TRBD2 (7 bases). The CDR3 is made up of 14 amino acids. In germline, CDR1 is SGHRS, CDR2 YFSETQ. Trimming took 4 bases from V and 8 from J, leaving 16 bases between them. The CDR3 DNA follows: TGCGCCAGCAGCGTGCGGGGGCAAGGGGATGAGCAGTTCTTC. Protein: CASSVRGQGDEQFF.

With regard to this clonotype: An end of the junction does not agree with germline; a read error may underlie this. The rearrangement links TRBV7-2 to TRBJ2-7; tentative D call: TRBD2 (7 bases). Germline loops: CDR1 SGHTA, CDR2 FQGNSA. The length of the CDR3 is 15 residues. The CDR3 bases are TGCGCCAGCAGCTTAGGGGGTGGCGGGAGTAACGAGCAGTACTTC. Protein: CASSLGGGGSNEQYF.

The J gene is TRBJ1-5, the V gene TRBV20-1; 8 bases line up with TRBD1. The CDR3 spans 15 residues. CDR1 is DFQATT, CDR2 SNEGSKA, per germline (reference sequence). The V segment lost 6 bases and the J segment 6 bases; nucleotides outside the gene matches: 13. The CDR3 here is CSALIRTGIGQPQHF. In nucleotides, the CDR3 is TGCAGTGCCCTGATCAGGACAGGGATCGGTCAGCCCCAGCATTTT.

The chain employs TRBV5-1 and TRBJ2-3, with 15 bases lining up with TRBD2. Looked up from germline, CDR1 is SGHRS and CDR2 is YFSETQ. This CDR3 is built from 15 residues. With V trimmed by 3 bases and J by 5 bases, 1 base remained unmatched. CDR3 loop: CASSWGLAGGDTQYF. The CDR3 nucleotides are TGCGCCAGCAGCTGGGGACTAGCGGGAGGAGATACGCAGTATTTT.

Notes on this clonotype: A much larger clonotype is one base distant, so this may be a read error. This chain links TRBV10-3 with TRBJ2-7; D not certain. Trimming took off 2 bases at V and 2 bases at J, with 1 base between the two ends. Germline CDR1 reads ENHRY; CDR2 reads SYGVKD. The length of the CDR3 is 11 residues. Written as DNA, the CDR3 is TGTGCCATCAGTGAGCCCTACGAGCAGTACTTC. This sequence encodes CAISEPYEQYF.

The chain recombines TRBV29-1 with TRBJ2-7; D unclear. The V end lost 4 bases, the J end lost 7 bases, and 23 bases lay between the germline ends. The CDR3 is made up of 15 amino acids. The germline gives CDR1 SQVTM, CDR2 ANQGSEA. CDR3 sequence (DNA): TGCAGCGTTGTCGCGAAGGATTGGCCGACGAGGGAGCAGTACTTC. It encodes CSVVAKDWPTREQYF.

The chain joins TRBV5-1 to TRBJ2-7, with TRBD2 identical over 12 bases. The CDR3 contains 15 residues. Germline CDR1 SGHRS, CDR2 YFSETQ. Losses at the gene ends were 4 bases for V and 7 bases for J; bases not matched to a gene: 9. Here the CDR3 reads CASSPRLAGAEEQYF. DNA for the CDR3: TGCGCCAGCAGCCCCCGACTAGCGGGAGCCGAGGAGCAGTACTTC.